The T cell receptor beta chain under discussion was sequenced for a study of beta chain features in type 1 diabetes. This clone was seen a handful of times. All of the isolated RNA was reverse transcribed, so expressed TCRB transcripts were sequenced. Profiled with immunoSEQ multiplex PCR; TCRdb holds only in-frame clones, not every one. The sample yields around 200,000 clones, 10% to 15% seen once. Sequencing used central memory CD4+ T cells from blood. The sequence was obtained from a young woman in good health.

CDR3 in DNA: TGTGCCAGCAGTTCGCCGACAGGAGTTAACCGGGATCGGTACGAGCAGTACTTC. It yields the protein CASSSPTGVNRDRYEQYF. The V call is TRBV28, the J call TRBJ2-7, with TRBD1 as a possible D gene (6 bases). Trimming left V 4 bases short and J 4 bases short, with 26 bases between. This CDR3 comprises 18 residues. The germline gives CDR1 MDHEN, CDR2 SYDVKM.